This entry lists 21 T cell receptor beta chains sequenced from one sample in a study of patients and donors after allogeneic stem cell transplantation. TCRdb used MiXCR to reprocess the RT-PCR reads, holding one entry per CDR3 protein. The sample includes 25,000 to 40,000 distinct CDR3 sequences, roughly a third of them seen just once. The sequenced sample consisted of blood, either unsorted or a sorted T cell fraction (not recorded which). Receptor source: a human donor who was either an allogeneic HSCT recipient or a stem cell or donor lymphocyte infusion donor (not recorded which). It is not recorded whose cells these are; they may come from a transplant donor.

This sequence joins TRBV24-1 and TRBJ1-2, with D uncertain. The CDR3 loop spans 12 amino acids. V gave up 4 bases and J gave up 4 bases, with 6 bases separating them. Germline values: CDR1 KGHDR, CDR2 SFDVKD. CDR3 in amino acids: CATSDPGYGYTF. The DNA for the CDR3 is TGTGCCACCAGTGACCCAGGCTATGGCTACACCTTC.

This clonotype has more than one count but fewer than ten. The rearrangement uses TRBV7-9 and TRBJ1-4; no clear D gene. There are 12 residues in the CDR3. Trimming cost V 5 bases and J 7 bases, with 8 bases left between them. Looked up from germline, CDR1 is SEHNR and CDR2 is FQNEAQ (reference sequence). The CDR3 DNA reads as TGTGCCAGCAGCCCACACGGTGAAAAACTGTTTTTT. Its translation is CASSPHGEKLFF.

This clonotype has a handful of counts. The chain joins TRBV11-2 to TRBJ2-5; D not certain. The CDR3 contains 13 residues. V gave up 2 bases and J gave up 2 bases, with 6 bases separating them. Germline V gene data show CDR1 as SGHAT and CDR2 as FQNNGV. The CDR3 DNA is TGTGCCAGCAGCTTACTAGGGCAAGAGACCCAGTACTTC. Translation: CASSLLGQETQYF.

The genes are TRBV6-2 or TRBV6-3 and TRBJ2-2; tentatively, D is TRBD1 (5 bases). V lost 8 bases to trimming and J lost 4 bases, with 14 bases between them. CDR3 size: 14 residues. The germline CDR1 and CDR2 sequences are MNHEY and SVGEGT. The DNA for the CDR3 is TGTGCCAGCCTGGGGCAGGAGAGCACCGGGGAGCTGTTTTTT. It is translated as CASLGQESTGELFF.

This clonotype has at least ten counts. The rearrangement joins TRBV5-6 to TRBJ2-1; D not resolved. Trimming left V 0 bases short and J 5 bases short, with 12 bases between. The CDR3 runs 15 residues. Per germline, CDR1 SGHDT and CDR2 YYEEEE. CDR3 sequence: CASSLVARLNNEQFF. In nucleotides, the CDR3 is TGTGCCAGCAGCTTGGTCGCCAGGTTAAACAATGAGCAGTTCTTC.

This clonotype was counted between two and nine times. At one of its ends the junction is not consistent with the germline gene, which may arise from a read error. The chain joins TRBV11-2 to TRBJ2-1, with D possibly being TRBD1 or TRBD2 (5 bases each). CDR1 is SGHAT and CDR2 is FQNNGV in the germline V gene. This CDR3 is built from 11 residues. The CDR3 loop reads CASSLSGRFDF. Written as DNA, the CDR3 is TGTGCCAGCAGCTTATCGGGGCGTTTCGACTTC.

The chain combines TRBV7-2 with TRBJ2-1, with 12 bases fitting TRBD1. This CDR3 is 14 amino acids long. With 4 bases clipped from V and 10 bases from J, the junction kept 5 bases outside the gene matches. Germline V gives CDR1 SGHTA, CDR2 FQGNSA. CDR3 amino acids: CASSWDRGQGEQFF. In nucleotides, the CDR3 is TGTGCCAGCAGCTGGGACAGGGGGCAAGGGGAGCAGTTCTTC.

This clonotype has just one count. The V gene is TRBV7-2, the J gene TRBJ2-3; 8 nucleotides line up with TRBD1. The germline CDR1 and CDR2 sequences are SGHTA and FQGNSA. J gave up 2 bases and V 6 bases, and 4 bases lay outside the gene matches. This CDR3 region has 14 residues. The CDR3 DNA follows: TGTGCCAGCAGTCGACAGGGGCCCACAGATACGCAGTATTTT. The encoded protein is CASSRQGPTDTQYF.

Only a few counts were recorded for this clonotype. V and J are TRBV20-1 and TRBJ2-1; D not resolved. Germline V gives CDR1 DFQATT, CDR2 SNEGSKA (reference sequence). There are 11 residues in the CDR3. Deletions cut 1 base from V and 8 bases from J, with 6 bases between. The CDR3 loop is CSARVWDEQFF. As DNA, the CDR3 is TGCAGTGCTAGAGTCTGGGATGAGCAGTTCTTC.

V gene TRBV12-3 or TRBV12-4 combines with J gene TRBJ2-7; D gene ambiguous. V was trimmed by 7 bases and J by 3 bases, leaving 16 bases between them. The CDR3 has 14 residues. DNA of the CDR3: TGTGCCAGCACCCAGTTCCAACACTTCTACGAGCAGTACTTC. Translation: CASTQFQHFYEQYF.

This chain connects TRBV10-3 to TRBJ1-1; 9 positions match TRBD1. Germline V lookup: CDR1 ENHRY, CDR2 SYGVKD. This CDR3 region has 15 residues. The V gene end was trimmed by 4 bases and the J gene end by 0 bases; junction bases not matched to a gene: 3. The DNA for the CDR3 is TGTGCCATCAGTGGGACAGGGGCCATGAACACTGAAGCTTTCTTT. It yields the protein CAISGTGAMNTEAFF.

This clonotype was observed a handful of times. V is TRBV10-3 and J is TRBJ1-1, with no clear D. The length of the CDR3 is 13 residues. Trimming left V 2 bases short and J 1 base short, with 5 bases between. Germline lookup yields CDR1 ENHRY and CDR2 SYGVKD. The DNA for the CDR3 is TGTGCCATCAGTGAGAACCGGAACACTGAAGCTTTCTTT. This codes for CAISENRNTEAFF.

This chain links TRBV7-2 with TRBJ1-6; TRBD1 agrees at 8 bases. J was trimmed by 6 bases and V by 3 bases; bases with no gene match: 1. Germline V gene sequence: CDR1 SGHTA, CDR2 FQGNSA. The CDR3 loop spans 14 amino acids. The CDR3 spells CASSLDRVNSPLHF. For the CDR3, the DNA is TGTGCCAGCAGCTTGGACAGGGTTAATTCACCCCTCCACTTT.

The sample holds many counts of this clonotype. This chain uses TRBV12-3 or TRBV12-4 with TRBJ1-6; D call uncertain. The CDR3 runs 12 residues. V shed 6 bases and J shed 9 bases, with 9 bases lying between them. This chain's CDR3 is CASSLRFSPLHF. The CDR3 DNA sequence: TGTGCCAGCAGCCTTAGGTTTTCACCCCTCCACTTT.

The CDR3 here is CASSSLGYSPLHF. The CDR3 nucleotides read TGTGCCAGCAGTTCCCTGGGCTATTCACCCCTCCACTTT. The rearrangement links TRBV12-3 or TRBV12-4 to TRBJ1-6, with D unresolved. This CDR3 has 13 residues. The V end lost 4 bases, the J end lost 8 bases, and 9 bases lay between the germline ends.

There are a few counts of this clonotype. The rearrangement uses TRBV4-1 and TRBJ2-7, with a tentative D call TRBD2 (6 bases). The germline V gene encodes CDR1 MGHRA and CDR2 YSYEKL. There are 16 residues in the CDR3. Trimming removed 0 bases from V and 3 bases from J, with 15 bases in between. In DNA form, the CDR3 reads TGCGCCAGCAGCCAAGACCCGGCGGGATCCTACTACGAGCAGTACTTC. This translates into CASSQDPAGSYYEQYF.

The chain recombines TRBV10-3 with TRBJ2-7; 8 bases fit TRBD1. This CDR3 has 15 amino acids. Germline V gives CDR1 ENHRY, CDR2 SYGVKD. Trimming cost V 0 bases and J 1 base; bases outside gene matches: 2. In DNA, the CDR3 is TGTGCCATCAGTGAGTCGGGACAGGTATCCTACGAGCAGTACTTC. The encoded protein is CAISESGQVSYEQYF.

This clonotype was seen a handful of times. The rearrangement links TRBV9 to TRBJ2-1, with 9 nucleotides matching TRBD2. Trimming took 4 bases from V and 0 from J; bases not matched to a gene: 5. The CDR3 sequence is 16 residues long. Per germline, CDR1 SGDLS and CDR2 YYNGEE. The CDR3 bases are TGTGCCAGCAGCCCTAGCGGGGCTAGCTCCTACAATGAGCAGTTCTTC. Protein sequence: CASSPSGASSYNEQFF.

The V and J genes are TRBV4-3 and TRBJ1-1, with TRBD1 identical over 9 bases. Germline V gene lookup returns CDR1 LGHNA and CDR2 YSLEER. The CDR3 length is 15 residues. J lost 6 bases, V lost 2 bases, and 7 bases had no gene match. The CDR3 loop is CASSQIQGAVAEAFF. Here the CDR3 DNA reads TGCGCCAGCAGCCAAATACAGGGGGCTGTCGCTGAAGCTTTCTTT.

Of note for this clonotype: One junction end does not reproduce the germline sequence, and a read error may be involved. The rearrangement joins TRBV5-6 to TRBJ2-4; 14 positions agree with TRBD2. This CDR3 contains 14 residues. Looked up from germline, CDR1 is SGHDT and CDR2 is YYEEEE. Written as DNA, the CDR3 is TGTGCCAGCAGCTTGGCCGGGACTAGCGGGAGATCGGACTTC. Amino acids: CASSLAGTSGRSDF.

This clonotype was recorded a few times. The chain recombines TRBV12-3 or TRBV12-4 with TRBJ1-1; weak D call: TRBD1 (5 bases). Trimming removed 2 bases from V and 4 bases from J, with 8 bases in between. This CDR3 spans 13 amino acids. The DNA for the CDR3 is TGTGCCAGCAGTTTATCCACAGGCACTGAAGCTTTCTTT. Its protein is CASSLSTGTEAFF.